Each of the 21 T cell receptor beta chains below was sequenced from the same sample in a study of T cell changes during pregnancy in multiple sclerosis. Measured with immunoSEQ multiplex PCR; TCRdb has only the in-frame clones, and not every one. Here the sample spans roughly 35,000 clones, about 88% being singletons. Specimen: CD4+ T cells from peripheral blood mononuclear cells, collected before pregnancy. The receptors come from a female donor with multiple sclerosis, enrolled in a pregnancy study.

The chain combines TRBV9 with TRBJ2-1; TRBD2 agrees at 13 bases. This CDR3 spans 17 amino acids. Germline V gives CDR1 SGDLS, CDR2 YYNGEE. Trimming cost V 4 bases and J 7 bases; bases outside gene matches: 11. The CDR3 sequence: CASSISGTSGTWNEQFF. In nucleotides, the CDR3 is TGTGCCAGCAGCATCTCCGGGACTAGCGGGACCTGGAATGAGCAGTTCTTC.

This rearrangement joins TRBV19 to TRBJ2-1, with 9 bases aligning to TRBD2. CDR3 length equals 17 residues. From germline, CDR1 is LNHDA and CDR2 SQIVND (reference sequence). V trimming: 7 bases; J trimming: 0 bases; junction bases outside the gene matches: 10. The CDR3 reads CASTPRASGTSYNEQFF. The CDR3 nucleotides are TGTGCCAGTACCCCTAGGGCTAGCGGGACCTCCTACAATGAGCAGTTCTTC.

This clone was detected only once. The V and J genes are TRBV7-9 and TRBJ2-7; 9 bases match TRBD1. J was trimmed by 3 bases and V by 7 bases; bases with no gene match: 4. The germline CDR1 and CDR2 sequences are SEHNR and FQNEAQ (reference sequence). The CDR3 contains 13 residues. The CDR3 DNA reads as TGTGCCAGCACCGGGGACAGGGACTACGAGCAGTACTTC. Residues: CASTGDRDYEQYF. Drawing the rest from reference TRBV7-9 and TRBJ2-7, the complete variable domain is DTGVSQNPRHKITKRGQNVTFRCDPISEHNRLYWYRQTLGQGPEFLTYFQNEAQLEKSRLLSDRFSAERPKGSFSTLEIQRTEQGDSAMYLCASTGDRDYEQYFGPGTRLTVT.

The rearrangement uses TRBV11-2 and TRBJ1-1; 7 bases match TRBD1. Unmatched junction bases numbered 6, after V lost 5 bases and J lost 3 bases. Germline V gives CDR1 SGHAT, CDR2 FQNNGV. The CDR3 runs 14 residues. The CDR3 bases are TGTGCCAGCAGCCAACCGACAGGGTACACTGAAGCTTTCTTT. It specifies CASSQPTGYTEAFF. The whole variable domain, filled in from reference TRBV11-2 and TRBJ1-1, reads EAGVAQSPRYKIIEKRQSVAFWCNPISGHATLYWYQQILGQGPKLLIQFQNNGVVDDSQLPKDRFSAERLKGVDSTLKIQPAKLEDSAVYLCASSQPTGYTEAFFGQGTRLTVV.

The chain links TRBV5-5 to TRBJ1-3; 8 nucleotides align to TRBD1. Losses at the gene ends were 3 bases for V and 0 bases for J; bases not matched to a gene: 5. This CDR3 has 16 residues. Germline assignment: CDR1 SGHKS and CDR2 YYEKEE (reference sequence). The CDR3 loop reads CASSSRDRISGNTIYF. CDR3 coding DNA: TGTGCCAGCAGCTCCCGGGACAGGATCTCTGGAAACACCATATATTTT. The whole variable domain, filled in from reference TRBV5-5 and TRBJ1-3, reads DAGVTQSPTHLIKTRGQQVTLRCSPISGHKSVSWYQQVLGQGPQFIFQYYEKEERGRGNFPDRFSARQFPNYSSELNVNALLLGDSALYLCASSSRDRISGNTIYFGEGSWLTVV.

The chain carries TRBV28 and TRBJ2-7, with 8 bases that match TRBD2. The CDR3 spans 18 residues. After removal of 5 bases from V and 2 bases from J, the junction contained 17 bases not matched to a gene. Germline assignment: CDR1 MDHEN and CDR2 SYDVKM. CDR3: CASSREGTKLMLPYEQYF. Here the CDR3 DNA reads TGTGCCAGCAGTCGGGAGGGGACGAAACTTATGCTCCCCTACGAGCAGTACTTC.

The chain combines TRBV21-1 with TRBJ2-5; the table's TRBD1 call for D was not verified on the DNA. TRBV21-1 is described as a pseudogene. CDR3 length equals 13 residues. The CDR3 spells CASSNRAQETQYF. The CDR3 DNA sequence: TGTGCCAGCAGCAACAGGGCCCAAGAGACCCAGTACTTC.

Remarks on this clone: The same CDR3 arises from other DNA sequences in this sample as well. The chain combines TRBV6-5 with TRBJ2-1; possible D gene TRBD2, 5 bases. From germline, CDR1 is MNHEY and CDR2 SVGAGI. This CDR3 contains 15 residues. The ends were cut back, 0 bases at V and 5 bases at J, with 11 bases in the middle. The CDR3 coding sequence is TGTGCCAGCAGTTACTCAGGAGGTAGCCACAATGAGCAGTTCTTC. This encodes CASSYSGGSHNEQFF.

The V call is TRBV5-8, the J call TRBJ1-5, with 9 nucleotides matching TRBD1. CDR1 is SGHTS and CDR2 is YDEGEE in the germline V gene. The CDR3 sequence is 15 residues long. V was clipped by 4 bases and J by 6 bases; unmatched bases: 8. The CDR3 spells CASSLPGQGSQPQHF. CDR3 in DNA: TGTGCCAGCAGCCTACCGGGACAGGGTTCTCAGCCCCAGCATTTT.

The rearrangement joins TRBV18 to TRBJ2-2, with TRBD2 as a possible D gene (5 bases). There are 17 residues in the CDR3. The germline CDR1 and CDR2 sequences are KGHSH and LQKENI. V lost 2 bases and J lost 4, with 17 bases in between. CDR3: CASSPRVSSEGTGELFF. CDR3 sequence (DNA): TGTGCCAGCTCACCAAGGGTTTCCTCCGAGGGCACCGGGGAGCTGTTTTTT.

V is TRBV19 and J is TRBJ1-3, with D unclear. The V end was cut by 3 bases, the J end by 0 bases, with 12 bases between. CDR3 length: 16 amino acids. CDR1 LNHDA and CDR2 SQIVND come from the germline V gene (reference sequence). CDR3 nucleotides: TGTGCCAGTAGTATGGGAGTGATTTTCTCTGGAAACACCATATATTTT. It codes for CASSMGVIFSGNTIYF.

The chain joins TRBV10-1 to TRBJ2-7; 11 bases match TRBD2. CDR1 WNHNN and CDR2 SYGVQD come from the germline V gene (reference sequence). The V gene end was trimmed by 2 bases and the J gene end by 6 bases; junction bases not matched to a gene: 3. There are 14 residues in the CDR3. CDR3 sequence (DNA): TGCGCCAGCAGTGAGACTAGCGGGAGAGTCGAGCAGTACTTC. Its protein product is CASSETSGRVEQYF.

The V and J genes are TRBV6-4 and TRBJ2-2; D gene unclear. The germline gives CDR1 MRHNA, CDR2 SNTAGT. With 2 bases removed from V and 2 bases from J, the gap between germline ends came to 3 bases. This CDR3 comprises 13 residues. CDR3 sequence (DNA): TGTGCCAGCAGTGACACTAACACCGGGGAGCTGTTTTTT. Encoded protein: CASSDTNTGELFF.

V and J are TRBV30 and TRBJ2-7, with 9 bases fitting TRBD1. The trim removed 2 bases at V and 5 bases at J, leaving 7 bases unmatched. The CDR3 sequence is 14 residues long. Germline values: CDR1 GTSNPN, CDR2 SVGIG (reference sequence). The chain's CDR3 is CAWSTGGMYNEQYF. CDR3 bases: TGTGCCTGGAGTACAGGGGGCATGTATAACGAGCAGTACTTC.

In DNA, the CDR3 is TGTGCCAGCAGTCCTCCGGGACTAGCCGAGACCCAGTACTTC. Amino acids: CASSPPGLAETQYF. V is TRBV28 and J is TRBJ2-5; TRBD2 matches at 9 bases. V dropped 5 bases and J dropped 5; count of bases not matched to a gene: 6. Germline V gives CDR1 MDHEN, CDR2 SYDVKM. The CDR3 has 14 residues.

This sequence joins TRBV10-3 and TRBJ1-1; no definite D call. Trimming cost V 10 bases and J 1 base, with 10 bases left between them. The CDR3 contains 12 residues. CDR1 ENHRY and CDR2 SYGVKD come from the germline V gene. Here the CDR3 reads CATGGKNTEAFF. CDR3 nucleotides: TGTGCCACCGGCGGGAAGAACACTGAAGCTTTCTTT.

The V and J genes are TRBV2 and TRBJ2-7, with TRBD2 as a possible D gene (7 bases). V lost 5 bases, J lost 2 bases, and 16 bases lay in between. Per the germline V gene, CDR1 is SNHLY and CDR2 is FYNNEI. The CDR3 has 15 amino acids. The CDR3 protein is CASSRGGADPYEQYF. The CDR3 DNA reads TGTGCCAGCAGTCGAGGGGGGGCGGATCCCTACGAGCAGTACTTC. Full variable domain (remainder filled in from reference TRBV2 and TRBJ2-7): EPEVTQTPSHQVTQMGQEVILRCVPISNHLYFYWYRQILGQKVEFLVSFYNNEISEKSEIFDDQFSVERPDGSNFTLKIRSTKLEDSAMYFCASSRGGADPYEQYFGPGTRLTVT.

The chain joins TRBV5-1 to TRBJ2-2, with TRBD1 identical over 8 bases. With V trimmed by 0 bases and J by 4 bases, 2 bases remained unmatched. This CDR3 is built from 15 residues. The germline V gene has CDR1 SGHRS and CDR2 YFSETQ. DNA of the CDR3: TGCGCCAGCAGCTTGGCAGGGGGCGGCACCGGGGAGCTGTTTTTT. It translates to CASSLAGGGTGELFF.

V usage is TRBV27 and J usage is TRBJ2-3, with D maybe TRBD1 (5 bases). Germline V gene sequence: CDR1 MNHEY, CDR2 SMNVEV (reference sequence). The CDR3 runs to 14 residues. The V gene lost 4 bases and the J gene lost 1 base, with 9 bases spanning the gap. In DNA form, the CDR3 reads TGTGCCAGCAGTTACTGGGGCCGCACAGATACGCAGTATTTT. Its translation is CASSYWGRTDTQYF.

This sequence joins TRBV6-6 and TRBJ2-5; 7 bases agree with TRBD2. CDR1 and CDR2 (germline): MNHNY, SVGAGI (reference sequence). With 2 bases clipped from V and 1 base from J, the junction kept 7 bases outside the gene matches. This CDR3 spans 16 amino acids. CDR3 in DNA: TGTGCCAGCAGTTACACCGCTAGCGGACTCCAAGAGACCCAGTACTTC. Protein: CASSYTASGLQETQYF.

The chain couples TRBV4-1 to TRBJ2-2; 8 bases agree with TRBD1. The length of the CDR3 is 17 residues. Trimming cost V 3 bases and J 0 bases; bases outside gene matches: 6. Germline loops: CDR1 MGHRA, CDR2 YSYEKL. As DNA, the CDR3 is TGCGCCAGCAGCCAGCTGACAGGGGTATCGAACACCGGGGAGCTGTTTTTT. Protein: CASSQLTGVSNTGELFF.